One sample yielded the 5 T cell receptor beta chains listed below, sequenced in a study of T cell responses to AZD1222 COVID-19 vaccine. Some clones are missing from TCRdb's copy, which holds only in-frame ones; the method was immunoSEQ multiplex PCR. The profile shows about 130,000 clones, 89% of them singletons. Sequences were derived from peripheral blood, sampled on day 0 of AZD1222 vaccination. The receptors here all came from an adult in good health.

The CDR3 is CASSISGSDTGELFF. The DNA of the CDR3 is TGTGCCAGTAGTATAAGCGGGAGTGACACCGGGGAGCTGTTTTTT. The chain joins TRBV19 to TRBJ2-2; 8 positions match TRBD2. Germline trimming cut 2 bases from V and 3 bases from J; bases unmatched to any gene: 2. The CDR3 has 15 amino acids. CDR1 is LNHDA, CDR2 SQIVND, per germline (reference sequence).

CDR3 DNA: TGTGCCAGCAGTGAGAAGGGGGCGGGAGGCAATCAGCCCCAGCATTTT. It encodes CASSEKGAGGNQPQHF. This chain uses TRBV2 with TRBJ1-5; 7 positions match TRBD1. Germline trimming cut 3 bases from V and 2 bases from J; bases unmatched to any gene: 7. The CDR3 consists of 16 residues. Germline CDR1 is SNHLY and CDR2 is FYNNEI.

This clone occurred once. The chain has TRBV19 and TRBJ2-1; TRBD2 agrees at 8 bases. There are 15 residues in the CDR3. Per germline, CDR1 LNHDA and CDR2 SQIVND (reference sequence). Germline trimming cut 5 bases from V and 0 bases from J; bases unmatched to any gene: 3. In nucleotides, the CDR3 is TGTGCCAGTAGTGGGACTAGGAGCTCCTACAATGAGCAGTTCTTC. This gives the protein CASSGTRSSYNEQFF.

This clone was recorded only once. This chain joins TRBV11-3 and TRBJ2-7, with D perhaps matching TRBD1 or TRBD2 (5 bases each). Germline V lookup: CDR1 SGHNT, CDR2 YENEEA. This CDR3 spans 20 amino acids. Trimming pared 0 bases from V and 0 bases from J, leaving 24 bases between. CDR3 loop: CASSLDLWGPLNVSSYEQYF. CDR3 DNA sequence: TGTGCCAGCAGCTTAGATCTATGGGGACCCCTAAACGTTAGCTCCTACGAGCAGTACTTC.

CDR3 sequence reads: CSVEEARTYGYTF. Here the CDR3 DNA reads TGCAGCGTTGAAGAAGCCAGAACTTATGGCTACACCTTC. This chain joins TRBV29-1 and TRBJ1-2; D is undetermined. CDR1 and CDR2 from the germline V gene are SQVTM and ANQGSEA. Trimming left V 0 bases short and J 5 bases short, with 10 bases between. There are 13 residues in the CDR3.